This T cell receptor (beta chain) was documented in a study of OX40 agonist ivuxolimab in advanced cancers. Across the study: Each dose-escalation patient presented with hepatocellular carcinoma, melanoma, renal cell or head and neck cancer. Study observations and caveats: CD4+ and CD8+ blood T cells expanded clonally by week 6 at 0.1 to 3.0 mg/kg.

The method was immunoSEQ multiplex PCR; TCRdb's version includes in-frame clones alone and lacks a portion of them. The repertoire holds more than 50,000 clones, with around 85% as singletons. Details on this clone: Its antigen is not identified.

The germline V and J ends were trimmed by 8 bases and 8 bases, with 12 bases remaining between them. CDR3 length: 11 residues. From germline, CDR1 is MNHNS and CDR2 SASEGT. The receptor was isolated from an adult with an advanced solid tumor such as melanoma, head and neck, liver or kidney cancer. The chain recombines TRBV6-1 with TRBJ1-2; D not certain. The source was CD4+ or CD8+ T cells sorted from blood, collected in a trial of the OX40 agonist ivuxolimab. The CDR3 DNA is TGTGCCAGCGGCGCTAGCGGGGGCTACACCTTC. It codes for CASGASGGYTF.